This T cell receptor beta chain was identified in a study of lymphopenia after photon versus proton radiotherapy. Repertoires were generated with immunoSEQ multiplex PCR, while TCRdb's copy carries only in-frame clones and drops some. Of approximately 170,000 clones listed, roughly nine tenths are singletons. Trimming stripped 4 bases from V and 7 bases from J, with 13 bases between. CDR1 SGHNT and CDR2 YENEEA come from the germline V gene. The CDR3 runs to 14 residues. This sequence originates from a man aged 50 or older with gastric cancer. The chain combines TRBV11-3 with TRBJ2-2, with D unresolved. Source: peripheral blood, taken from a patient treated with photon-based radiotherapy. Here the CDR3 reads CASSYDLTVGELFF. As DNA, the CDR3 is TGTGCCAGCAGCTACGACCTGACGGTCGGGGAGCTGTTTTTT.